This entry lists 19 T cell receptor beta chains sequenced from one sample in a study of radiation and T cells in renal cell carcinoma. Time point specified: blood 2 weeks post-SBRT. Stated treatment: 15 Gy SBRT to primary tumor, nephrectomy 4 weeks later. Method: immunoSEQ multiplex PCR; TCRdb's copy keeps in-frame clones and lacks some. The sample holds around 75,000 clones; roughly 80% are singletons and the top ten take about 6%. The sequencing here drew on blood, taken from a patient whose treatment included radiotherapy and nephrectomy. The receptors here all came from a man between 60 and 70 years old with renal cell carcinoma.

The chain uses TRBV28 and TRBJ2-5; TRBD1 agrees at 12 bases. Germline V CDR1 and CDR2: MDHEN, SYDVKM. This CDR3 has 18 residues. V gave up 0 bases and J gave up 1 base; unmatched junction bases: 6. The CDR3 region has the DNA TGTGCCAGCAGTTTATGGGGGACAGGGGGCAGTCTCCAAGAGACCCAGTACTTC. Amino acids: CASSLWGTGGSLQETQYF.

The CDR3 DNA is TGTGCCAGCAGCGCAAAAACGGGATCAGCGGGAGTCAATGAGCAGTTCTTC. This sequence encodes CASSAKTGSAGVNEQFF. The chain combines TRBV11-3 with TRBJ2-1; TRBD2 agrees at 8 bases. V lost 5 bases and J lost 6; bases outside the gene matches: 15. The CDR3 is made up of 17 amino acids. Germline values: CDR1 SGHNT, CDR2 YENEEA.

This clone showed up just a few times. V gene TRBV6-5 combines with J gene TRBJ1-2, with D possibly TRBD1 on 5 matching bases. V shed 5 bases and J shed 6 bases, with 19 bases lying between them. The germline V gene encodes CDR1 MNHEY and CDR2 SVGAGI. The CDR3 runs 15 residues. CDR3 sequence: CASSPRWGRSDGYTF. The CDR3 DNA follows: TGTGCCAGCAGTCCGAGGTGGGGGAGGAGTGATGGCTACACCTTC.

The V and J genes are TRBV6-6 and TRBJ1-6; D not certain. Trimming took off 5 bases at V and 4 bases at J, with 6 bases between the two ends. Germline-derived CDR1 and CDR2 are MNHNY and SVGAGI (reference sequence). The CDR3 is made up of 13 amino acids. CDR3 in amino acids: CASSQVYNSPLHF. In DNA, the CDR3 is TGTGCCAGCAGTCAGGTGTATAATTCACCCCTCCACTTT.

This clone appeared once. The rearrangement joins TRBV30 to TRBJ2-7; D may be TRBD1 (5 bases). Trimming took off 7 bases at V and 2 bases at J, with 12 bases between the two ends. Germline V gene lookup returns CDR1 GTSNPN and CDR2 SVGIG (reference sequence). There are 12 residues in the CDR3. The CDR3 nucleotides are TGTGCCTACAGCCACAGGCCCTACGAGCAGTACTTC. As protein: CAYSHRPYEQYF.

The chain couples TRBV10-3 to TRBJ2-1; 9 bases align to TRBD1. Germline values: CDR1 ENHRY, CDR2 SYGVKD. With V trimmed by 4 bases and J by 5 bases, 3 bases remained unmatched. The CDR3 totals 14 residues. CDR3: CAISGTGANNEQFF. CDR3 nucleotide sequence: TGTGCCATCAGTGGGACAGGGGCAAACAATGAGCAGTTCTTC.

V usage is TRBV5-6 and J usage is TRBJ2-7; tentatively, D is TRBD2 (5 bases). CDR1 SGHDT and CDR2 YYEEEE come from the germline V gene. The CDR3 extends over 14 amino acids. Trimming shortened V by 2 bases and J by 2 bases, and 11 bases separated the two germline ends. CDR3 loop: CASSFGVATYEQYF. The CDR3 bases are TGTGCCAGCAGCTTCGGCGTAGCGACCTACGAGCAGTACTTC.

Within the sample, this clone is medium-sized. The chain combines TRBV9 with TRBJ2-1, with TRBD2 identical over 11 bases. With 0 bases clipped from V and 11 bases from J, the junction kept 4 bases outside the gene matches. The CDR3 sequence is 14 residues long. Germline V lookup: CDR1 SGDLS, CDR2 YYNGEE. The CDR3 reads CASSVVASGRQQFF. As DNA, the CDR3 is TGTGCCAGCAGCGTAGTTGCTAGCGGGAGGCAGCAGTTCTTC.

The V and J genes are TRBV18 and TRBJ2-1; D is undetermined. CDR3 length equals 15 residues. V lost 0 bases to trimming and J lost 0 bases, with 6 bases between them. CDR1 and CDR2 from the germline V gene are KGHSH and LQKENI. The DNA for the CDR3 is TGTGCCAGCTCACCACCGGGTGACTCCTACAATGAGCAGTTCTTC. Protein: CASSPPGDSYNEQFF.

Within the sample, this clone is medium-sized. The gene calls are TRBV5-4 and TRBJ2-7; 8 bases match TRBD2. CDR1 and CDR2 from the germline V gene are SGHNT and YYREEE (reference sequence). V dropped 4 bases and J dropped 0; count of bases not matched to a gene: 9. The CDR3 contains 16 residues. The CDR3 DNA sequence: TGTGCCAGCAGCCCCCTCCGGGAGGGCTTCTCCTACGAGCAGTACTTC. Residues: CASSPLREGFSYEQYF.

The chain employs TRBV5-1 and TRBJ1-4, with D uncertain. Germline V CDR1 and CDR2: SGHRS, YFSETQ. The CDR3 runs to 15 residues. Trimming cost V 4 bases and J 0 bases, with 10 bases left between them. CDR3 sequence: CASSMDGATNEKLFF. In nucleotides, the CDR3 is TGCGCCAGCAGCATGGACGGTGCAACTAATGAAAAACTGTTTTTT.

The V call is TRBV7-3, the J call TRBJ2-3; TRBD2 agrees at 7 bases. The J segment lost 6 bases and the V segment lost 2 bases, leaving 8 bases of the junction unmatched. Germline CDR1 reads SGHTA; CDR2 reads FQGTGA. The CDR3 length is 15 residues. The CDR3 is CASSLGGSRWDTQYF. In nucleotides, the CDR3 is TGTGCCAGCAGCTTAGGCGGGAGTCGGTGGGATACGCAGTATTTT.

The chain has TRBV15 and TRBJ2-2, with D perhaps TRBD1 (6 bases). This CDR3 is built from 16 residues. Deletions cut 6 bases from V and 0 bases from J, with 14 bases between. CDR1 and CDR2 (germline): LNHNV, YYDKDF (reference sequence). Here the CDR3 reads CATSSTGEANTGELFF. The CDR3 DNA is TGTGCCACCAGTTCGACAGGAGAGGCGAACACCGGGGAGCTGTTTTTT.

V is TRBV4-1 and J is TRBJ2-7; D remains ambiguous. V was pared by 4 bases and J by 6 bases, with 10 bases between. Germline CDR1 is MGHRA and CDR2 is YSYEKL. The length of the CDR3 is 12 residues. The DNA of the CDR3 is TGCGCCAGCAGCCCGAGACGGTCCGAGCAGTACTTC. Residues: CASSPRRSEQYF.

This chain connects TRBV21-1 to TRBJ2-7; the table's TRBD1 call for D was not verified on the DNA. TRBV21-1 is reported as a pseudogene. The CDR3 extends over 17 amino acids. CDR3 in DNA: TGTGCCAGCAGCAAAGAGGCAACAGGGGGCGCTTTGGACGAGCAGTACTTC. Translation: CASSKEATGGALDEQYF.

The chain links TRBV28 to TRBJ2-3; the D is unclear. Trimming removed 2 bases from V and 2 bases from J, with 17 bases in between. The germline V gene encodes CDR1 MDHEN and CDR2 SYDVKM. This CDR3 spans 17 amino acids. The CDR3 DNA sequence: TGTGCCAGCAGTTTAGAGGCGCCGACGGGCCACACAGATACGCAGTATTTT. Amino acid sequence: CASSLEAPTGHTDTQYF. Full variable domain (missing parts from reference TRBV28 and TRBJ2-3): DVKVTQSSRYLVKRTGEKVFLECVQDMDHENMFWYRQDPGLGLRLIYFSYDVKMKEKGDIPEGYSVSREKKERFSLILESASTNQTSMYLCASSLEAPTGHTDTQYFGPGTRLTVL.

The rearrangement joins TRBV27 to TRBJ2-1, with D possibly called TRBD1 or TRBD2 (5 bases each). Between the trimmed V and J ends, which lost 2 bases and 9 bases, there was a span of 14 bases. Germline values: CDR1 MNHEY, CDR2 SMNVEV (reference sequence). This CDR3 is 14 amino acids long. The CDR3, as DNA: TGTGCCAGCAGTTTAAACCGGGAAAGGGGTGAGCAGTTCTTC. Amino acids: CASSLNRERGEQFF.

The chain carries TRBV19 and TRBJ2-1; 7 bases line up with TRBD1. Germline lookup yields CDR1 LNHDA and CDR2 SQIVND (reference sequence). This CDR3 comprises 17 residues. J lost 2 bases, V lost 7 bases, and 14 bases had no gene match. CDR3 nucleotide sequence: TGTGCCAGTAATCCCGACCGTTGGACAGGAGCCTACAATGAGCAGTTCTTC. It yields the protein CASNPDRWTGAYNEQFF.

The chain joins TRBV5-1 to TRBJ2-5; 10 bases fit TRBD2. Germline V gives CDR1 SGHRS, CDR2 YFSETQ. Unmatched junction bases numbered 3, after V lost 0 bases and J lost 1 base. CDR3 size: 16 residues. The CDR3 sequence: CASSLARTSGQETQYF. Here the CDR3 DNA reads TGCGCCAGCAGCTTGGCGAGGACTAGCGGCCAAGAGACCCAGTACTTC.